A single sample gave rise to the 13 T cell receptor beta chains below, sequenced in a study of tumor-infiltrating lymphocytes in glioblastoma multiforme. TCR beta libraries were built from RNA through three nested multiplex PCR rounds using modified ARM-PCR. TCRdb analysed the multiplex PCR reads with MiXCR anew, one entry per CDR3 protein. The sample shows over 14,000 distinct CDR3 sequences, roughly two thirds of them seen only once. The specimen was brain tumor tissue. These TCRs come from a male donor with glioblastoma.

Comments on this clonotype: This may be a read error, as it is one base from a much larger clone. This chain joins TRBV11-2 and TRBJ2-7, with D hard to call. Germline V CDR1 and CDR2: SGHAT, FQNNGV. Trimming took 5 bases from V and 4 from J, leaving 18 bases between them. The CDR3 is 15 amino acids. The CDR3 sequence: CASSPLAVGSYEQYF. The CDR3 DNA reads TGTGCCAGCAGCCCCCTTGCGGTAGGCAGTTACGAGCAGTACTTC. Complete variable domain (other parts from reference TRBV11-2 and TRBJ2-7): EAGVAQSPRYKIIEKRQSVAFWCNPISGHATLYWYQQILGQGPKLLIQFQNNGVVDDSQLPKDRFSAERLKGVDSTLKIQPAKLEDSAVYLCASSPLAVGSYEQYFGPGTRLTVT.

The chain links TRBV29-1 to TRBJ2-7; D is tentatively TRBD1 or TRBD2 (5 bases each). Germline values: CDR1 SQVTM, CDR2 ANQGSEA. V was shortened by 6 bases and J by 5 bases, with 11 bases between the two germline ends. The CDR3 covers 11 residues. The CDR3 DNA follows: TGCAGCGTGGGAGAGGGGAACGAGCAGTACTTC. Translating it yields CSVGEGNEQYF.

The rearrangement joins TRBV11-2 to TRBJ2-7, with 9 nucleotides matching TRBD2. This CDR3 region has 15 residues. With V trimmed by 1 base and J by 5 bases, 6 bases remained unmatched. Germline CDR1 reads SGHAT; CDR2 reads FQNNGV. CDR3 in amino acids: CASSLVAGEFNEQYF. The DNA of the CDR3 is TGTGCCAGCAGCTTAGTAGCGGGGGAGTTCAACGAGCAGTACTTC.

This clonotype has ten or more counts. This chain connects TRBV7-9 to TRBJ1-1; D is unclear. The CDR3 consists of 15 residues. Between the trimmed V and J ends, which lost 5 bases and 4 bases, there was a span of 17 bases. Per germline, CDR1 SEHNR and CDR2 FQNEAQ (reference sequence). The CDR3 DNA reads TGTGCCAGCAGCCCAAGACACTTACCGAGCACTGAAGCTTTCTTT. Translated, it gives CASSPRHLPSTEAFF.

The rearrangement uses TRBV11-2 and TRBJ1-1; TRBD1 aligns across 7 bases. The CDR3 totals 13 residues. Looked up from germline, CDR1 is SGHAT and CDR2 is FQNNGV. The J segment lost 10 bases and the V segment lost 4 bases, leaving 9 bases of the junction unmatched. CDR3 sequence (DNA): TGTGCCAGCAGCTCGAGGTTTCAGGGGGTAGCTTTCTTT. Protein product: CASSSRFQGVAFF.

Regarding this clonotype: The CDR3 ends on some other residue instead of the conserved phenylalanine or tryptophan, so this is likely a read error. This chain uses TRBV29-1 with TRBJ2-2, with a possible D match to TRBD1 (6 bases). Germline V lookup: CDR1 SQVTM, CDR2 ANQGSEA. The CDR3 runs 13 residues. In nucleotides, the CDR3 is TGCAACGCCCGGACAGCGAACACCAGGGAGCTGTTTTAT. Amino acid sequence: CNARTANTRELFY.

Concerning this clonotype itself: The final CDR3 position lacks the conserved phenylalanine or tryptophan, pointing to a likely read error. Written as DNA, the CDR3 is TGCGCCAGCAGCCAAGAGGCTAGCGGGAGGACCATCCAGGACAATGAGCAGTTCCTC. It yields the protein CASSQEASGRTIQDNEQFL. The chain has TRBV4-1 and TRBJ2-1; 11 bases are a match to TRBD2. The CDR3 consists of 19 residues. From germline, CDR1 is MGHRA and CDR2 YSYEKL. With V trimmed by 0 bases and J by 5 bases, 12 bases remained unmatched.

This clonotype was seen just once. At one end, the junction sequence differs from germline, possibly due to a read error. This chain links TRBV29-1 with TRBJ2-5, with a possible D match to TRBD1 (6 bases). Germline V gene data show CDR1 as SQVTM and CDR2 as ANQGSEA. The CDR3 runs to 15 residues. Written as DNA, the CDR3 is TGCAGCGTTCAAAAGGACAGCATAGTCCAAGAGGCCCAGTATTTC. Encoded protein: CSVQKDSIVQEAQYF.

About this clonotype itself: The final CDR3 position lacks the conserved phenylalanine or tryptophan, pointing to a likely read error. The genes are TRBV11-2 and TRBJ2-7, with D perhaps matching TRBD2 (5 bases). The V end was cut by 3 bases, the J end by 4 bases, with 16 bases between. This CDR3 region has 15 residues. Germline CDR1 reads SGHAT; CDR2 reads FQNNGV. CDR3 in amino acids: CASSFSSLDLYEQYL. In DNA, the CDR3 is TGTGCCAGCAGCTTCTCTAGCCTAGACCTATACGAGCAGTACCTC.

To note about this clonotype: The conserved final phenylalanine or tryptophan is absent from the CDR3, which likely points to a read error. The CDR3 coding sequence is TGTGCCAGCAGCTTAGGGAAGTGGGACAGCGAGGCTTTCTCT. Its protein product is CASSLGKWDSEAFS. The chain uses TRBV11-1 and TRBJ1-1; 7 positions agree with TRBD1. The CDR3 has 14 amino acids. V dropped 1 base and J dropped 11; count of bases not matched to a gene: 10. Germline V lookup: CDR1 SGHAT, CDR2 FQDESV (reference sequence).

This clonotype showed up just a few times. This chain connects TRBV11-2 to TRBJ2-1, with D maybe TRBD2 (7 bases). Per the germline V gene, CDR1 is SGHAT and CDR2 is FQNNGV. Trimming cost V 2 bases and J 2 bases, with 13 bases left between them. The CDR3 sequence is 16 residues long. The CDR3 region is CASSLRGGNPYNEQFF. The CDR3 DNA is TGTGCCAGCAGCTTAAGGGGGGGCAACCCCTACAATGAGCAGTTCTTC.

The chain combines TRBV4-1 with TRBJ1-1; D is possibly TRBD1 (6 bases). Trimming pared 4 bases from V and 5 bases from J, leaving 14 bases between. The germline gives CDR1 MGHRA, CDR2 YSYEKL. The CDR3 is made up of 14 amino acids. The CDR3 sequence is CASSPGGLTTEAFF. The CDR3 nucleotides are TGCGCCAGCAGCCCTGGGGGCTTGACTACTGAAGCTTTCTTT.

Remarks on this clonotype: A read error may produce the germline difference seen at one junction end. This chain uses TRBV5-1 with TRBJ2-7; 8 bases line up with TRBD2. The germline CDR1 and CDR2 sequences are SGHRS and YFSETQ. CDR3 size: 18 residues. As DNA, the CDR3 is TGCGCCAGCAGCTTGGTCGGGACTATCGGGAGGGCTGTCTACGAGCGGTACTTC. This sequence encodes CASSLVGTIGRAVYERYF.